This T cell receptor beta chain was observed in a study of blood T cell repertoires in COVID-19. Study summary: The study drew acute and convalescent COVID-19 samples from the United States, Italy and Spain.

Donors were grouped by their self-reported clinical history. Sequenced by immunoSEQ multiplex PCR; TCRdb stores in-frame clones only, minus some. The repertoire holds around 220,000 clones, with around 90% as singletons. Sequencing used PBMCs or T cells enriched from blood (not recorded which). The TCR originated in a woman in her 30s with acute COVID-19.

The CDR3 sequence: CASSPAGGLFTGELFF. CDR3 DNA: TGTGCCAGCAGCCCCGCGGGGGGCCTATTCACCGGGGAGCTGTTTTTT. The chain recombines TRBV3-1 (or the pseudogene TRBV3-2) with TRBJ2-2, with TRBD2 matching over 8 bases. Unmatched junction bases numbered 8, after V lost 4 bases and J lost 4 bases. Germline CDR1 and CDR2: LGHDT and YNNKEL (reference sequence). The CDR3 length is 16 residues.